Listed below are T cell receptor beta chains from one sample, sequenced in a study of beta chain features in type 1 diabetes. Libraries were prepared by immunoSEQ multiplex PCR; TCRdb keeps only in-frame clonotypes and omits some of them. The repertoire consists of some 700,000 clones, with roughly 12% occurring once and the leading ten covering approximately 0.022%. The sample comprised naive CD4+ T cells from blood. Receptors were obtained from a man between 18 and 29 years old with type 1 diabetes. Each CDR3 is given with its conserved first and last residue. A D gene is named only where the DNA matches it firmly. Size tells how often a clone was seen (once, few, many) or the class of an expanded clone, and some rows leave it out.

>TRBJ2-7|.|.|TRBV18
CASSFNLGAEQYF
TGTGCCAGCTCATTTAATCTCGGGGCCGAGCAGTACTTC
>TRBJ1-6|once|.|TRBV7-9
CASNMGGDSPLHF
TGTGCCAGCAACATGGGGGGTGATTCACCCCTCCACTTT
>TRBJ2-7|.|.|TRBV30
CAWGRGAYEQYF
TGTGCCTGGGGGCGAGGGGCCTACGAGCAGTACTTC
>TRBJ1-5|few|.|TRBV4-1
CASSQVKGRDPHQPQHF
TGCGCCAGCAGCCAAGTGAAGGGCCGCGATCCCCATCAGCCCCAGCATTTT
>TRBJ1-2|once|.|TRBV10-3
CAIQAVNYGYTF
TGTGCCATTCAGGCGGTTAACTATGGCTACACCTTC
>TRBJ2-1|.|.|TRBV13
CASSLDSNEQFF
TGTGCCAGCAGCTTAGACAGTAATGAGCAGTTCTTC
>TRBJ2-5|few|TRBD2|TRBV5-1
CASSTSGAQETQYF
TGCGCCAGCTCGACTAGCGGGGCACAAGAGACCCAGTACTTC
>TRBJ2-1|.|.|TRBV9
CASSVGHEQFF
TGTGCCAGCAGCGTAGGTCATGAGCAGTTCTTC
>TRBJ1-2|few|.|TRBV15
CATSRGAQGENYGYTF
TGTGCCACCAGCAGAGGAGCCCAAGGGGAAAACTATGGCTACACCTTC
>TRBJ2-3|.|.|TRBV18
CASSDLGDPGTDTQYF
TGTGCCAGCTCAGATCTAGGGGATCCCGGGACAGATACGCAGTATTTT
>TRBJ2-2|few|.|TRBV30
CAWSTYTGELFF
TGTGCCTGGAGTACGTACACCGGGGAGCTGTTTTTT
>TRBJ2-2|few|TRBD1|TRBV9
CASSVVGTGNTGELFF
TGTGCCAGCAGCGTAGTCGGGACAGGGAACACCGGGGAGCTGTTTTTT
>TRBJ2-1|few|.|TRBV28
CASTSGWSGNEQFF
TGTGCCAGCACCTCTGGTTGGAGCGGCAATGAGCAGTTCTTC
>TRBJ2-3|.|.|TRBV4-1
CASSQGSGPTDTQYF
TGCGCCAGCAGCCAAGGTTCAGGGCCCACAGATACGCAGTATTTT
>TRBJ1-5|.|TRBD1|TRBV19
CASSMDRGLGQPQHF
TGTGCCAGTAGTATGGACAGGGGGCTAGGTCAGCCCCAGCATTTT
>TRBJ1-2|few|.|TRBV9
CASSLALEELQDYGYTF
TGTGCCAGCAGCCTGGCCCTCGAGGAACTTCAGGACTATGGCTACACCTTC
>TRBJ1-1|few|.|TRBV7-3
CASSPGGARTEAFF
TGTGCCAGCAGCCCGGGCGGGGCGCGTACTGAAGCTTTCTTT
>TRBJ1-1|once|.|TRBV29-1
CSVVVTVLSNTEAFF
TGCAGCGTTGTTGTAACGGTACTATCGAACACTGAAGCTTTCTTT
>TRBJ1-1|few|TRBD1|TRBV30
CAYNRDSLNTEAFF
TGTGCCTATAATAGGGACAGCTTGAACACTGAAGCTTTCTTT
>TRBJ1-2|.|.|TRBV6-6
CASSYGSGDANYGYTF
TGTGCCAGCAGTTACGGTTCGGGGGATGCTAACTATGGCTACACCTTC
>TRBJ2-7|once|.|TRBV2
CASSSTYEQYF
TGTGCCAGCAGTTCGACCTACGAGCAGTACTTC
>TRBJ2-3|.|TRBD2|TRBV30
CAWDPLSGGATDTQYF
TGTGCCTGGGATCCCCTCAGCGGGGGGGCCACAGATACGCAGTATTTT
>TRBJ2-1|.|TRBD1|TRBV5-4
CASSSGQGAYNEQFF
TGTGCCAGCAGCTCCGGACAGGGGGCTTACAATGAGCAGTTCTTC
>TRBJ1-2|few|TRBD1|TRBV13
CASSLEGTAFFYGYTF
TGTGCCAGCAGCTTAGAGGGGACAGCATTTTTCTATGGCTACACCTTC
>TRBJ2-7|.|.|TRBV7-9
CASSYYSGVDEQYF
TGTGCCAGCAGCTACTATTCGGGCGTAGACGAGCAGTACTTC